The T cell receptor (beta chain) described here comes from a study of control samples from healthy donors and cancer patients. Profiled with immunoSEQ multiplex PCR; TCRdb holds only in-frame clones, not every one. The sample includes around 130,000 clones, about nine tenths of them seen just once. V was shortened by 4 bases and J by 6 bases, with 16 bases between the two germline ends. The germline V gene encodes CDR1 LGHDT and CDR2 YNNKEL (reference sequence). CDR3 size: 15 residues. The receptor's source is a man between 50 and 59 years old with head and neck cancer. Source material: PBMCs. The gene calls are TRBV3-1 (or the pseudogene TRBV3-2) and TRBJ2-1, with a possible D match to TRBD1 (7 bases). The CDR3 nucleotides are TGTGCCAGCAGCCGTGGGGGGACAGTACCCAATGAGCAGTTCTTC. Encoded protein: CASSRGGTVPNEQFF.